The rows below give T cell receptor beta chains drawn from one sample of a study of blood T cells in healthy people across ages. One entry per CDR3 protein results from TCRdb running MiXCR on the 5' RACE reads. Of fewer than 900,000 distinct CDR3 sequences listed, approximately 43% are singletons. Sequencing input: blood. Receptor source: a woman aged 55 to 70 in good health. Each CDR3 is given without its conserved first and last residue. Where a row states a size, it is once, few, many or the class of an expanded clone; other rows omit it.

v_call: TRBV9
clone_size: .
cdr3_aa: ASSAGPSAKGEQY

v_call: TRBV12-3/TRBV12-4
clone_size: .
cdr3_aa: ASSLGAGAHEQF

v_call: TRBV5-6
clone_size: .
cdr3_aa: ANGITDTQY

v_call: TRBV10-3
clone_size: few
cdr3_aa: AISESELAGGPPY

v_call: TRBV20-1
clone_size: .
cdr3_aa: SATDRDSPLH

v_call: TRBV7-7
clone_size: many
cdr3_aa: ASSPTGQGYNEQF

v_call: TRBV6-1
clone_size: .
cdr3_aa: ASSLTPTAETQY

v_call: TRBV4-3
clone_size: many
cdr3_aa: ASSQGQSSGRGDTQY

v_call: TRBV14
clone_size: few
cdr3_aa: ASSQSRLSGGYT

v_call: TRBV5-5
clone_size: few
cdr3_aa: ASKLSEAHNEQY

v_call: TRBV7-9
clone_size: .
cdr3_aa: ASSSRTSEGRFITDTQY

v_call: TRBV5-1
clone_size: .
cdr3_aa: ASSLPGGARETQY

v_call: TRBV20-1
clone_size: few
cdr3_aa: SALPGQGSGANVLT

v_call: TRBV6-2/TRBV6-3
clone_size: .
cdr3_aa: ASSGRGTSGKNIQY

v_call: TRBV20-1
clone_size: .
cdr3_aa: SARESTGIYEQY

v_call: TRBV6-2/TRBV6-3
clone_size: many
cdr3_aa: ASSPQVNEQF

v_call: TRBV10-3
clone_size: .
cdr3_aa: AISGDLAVDSPLH

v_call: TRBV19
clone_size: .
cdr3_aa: ASSKLAGATGELF

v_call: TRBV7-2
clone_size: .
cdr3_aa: ASSLVSQGTSWTQY

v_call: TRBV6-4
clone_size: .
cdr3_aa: ASSDSSRGGLVSNQPQH

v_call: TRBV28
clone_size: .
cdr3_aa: ASIAGGYGYT

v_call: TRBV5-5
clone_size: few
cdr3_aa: ASSGTVDTQY

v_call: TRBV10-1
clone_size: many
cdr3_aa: ASSETGANVLT

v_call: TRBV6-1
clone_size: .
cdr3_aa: ASSEFQAVTYGYT

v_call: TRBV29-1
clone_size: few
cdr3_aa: SVCFRGGETQY

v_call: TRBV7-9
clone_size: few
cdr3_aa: ASSLGGYREKLF

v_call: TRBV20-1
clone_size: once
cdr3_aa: SALRGGGDSPLH

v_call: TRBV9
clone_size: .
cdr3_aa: ASSGLEGTQY

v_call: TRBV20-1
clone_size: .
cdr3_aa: SAQERGAIQYNEQF

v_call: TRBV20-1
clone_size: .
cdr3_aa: SAFPPSGGAVDEQF

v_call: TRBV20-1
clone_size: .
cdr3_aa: SAVHPGTGNNEQY

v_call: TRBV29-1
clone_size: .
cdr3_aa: SVRAGASQPQH

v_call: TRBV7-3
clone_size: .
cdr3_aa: ASSSTNLWAAARDTQY

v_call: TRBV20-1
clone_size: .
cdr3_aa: SARDPVSSYEQY

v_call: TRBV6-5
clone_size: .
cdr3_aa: ASSYVAGANTEAF

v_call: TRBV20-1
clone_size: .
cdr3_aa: SPGTGLDYGYT

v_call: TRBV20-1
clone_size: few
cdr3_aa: SLGTGGSEAF

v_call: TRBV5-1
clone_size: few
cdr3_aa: ASSLEAPSYEQY

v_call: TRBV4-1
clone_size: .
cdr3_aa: ASSQVPAGNIQY

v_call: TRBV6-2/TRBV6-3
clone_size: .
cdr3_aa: ASSSGQGYGSYEQY

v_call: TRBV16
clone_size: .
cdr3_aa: ASSQSRTRYTEAF

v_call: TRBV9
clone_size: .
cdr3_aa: ASSPREGSGASVLT

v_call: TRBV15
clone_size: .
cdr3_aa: ATTDTGGDTEAF

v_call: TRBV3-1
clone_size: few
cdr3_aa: ASSPGSTLGSYNEQY

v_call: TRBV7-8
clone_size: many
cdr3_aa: ASSLAGTASEAF

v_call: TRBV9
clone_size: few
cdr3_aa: ASSVGGAGGPNEQY